A single sample is the source of the 31 T cell receptor beta chains below, sequenced in a study of blood T cell repertoires in COVID-19. The repertoire was sequenced with immunoSEQ multiplex PCR; TCRdb's copy has only in-frame clones and lacks some. This sample has about 200,000 clones, with 88% found just once. The sequenced material came from peripheral blood. These receptors originate from a man aged 35 to 55 with active or convalescent COVID-19.

The chain uses TRBV7-2 and TRBJ2-5, with 7 bases matching TRBD2. The V and J ends lost 4 bases and 4 bases, in that order; junction bases with no gene match: 6. The germline V gene has CDR1 SGHTA and CDR2 FQGNSA. This CDR3 region has 14 residues. CDR3 residues: CASSSLGGRETQYF. The CDR3 region has the DNA TGTGCCAGCAGCTCCCTGGGAGGGAGAGAGACCCAGTACTTC.

The chain carries TRBV5-1 and TRBJ2-1; possibly TRBD2 for D (5 bases). Per germline, CDR1 SGHRS and CDR2 YFSETQ. Trimming stripped 0 bases from V and 2 bases from J, with 9 bases between. CDR3 length: 15 residues. CDR3 in amino acids: CASSLELATYNEQFF. DNA of the CDR3: TGCGCCAGCAGCTTGGAGCTAGCTACCTACAATGAGCAGTTCTTC.

The chain joins TRBV7-6 to TRBJ1-4; TRBD1 matches at 9 bases. CDR3 length: 15 residues. J was trimmed by 7 bases and V by 7 bases; bases with no gene match: 10. The germline V gene has CDR1 SGHVS and CDR2 FNYEAQ. The DNA for the CDR3 is TGTGCCAGCACAGCTACCGGACAGGGGAGTGAAAAACTGTTTTTT. This encodes CASTATGQGSEKLFF.

This chain links TRBV6-8 with TRBJ2-1, with 7 bases fitting TRBD1. The V and J ends lost 4 bases and 7 bases, in that order; junction bases with no gene match: 16. The CDR3 is 17 residues long. The germline gives CDR1 MNHGY, CDR2 SAAAGT. The CDR3 loop is CASSSRGQDRVRNEQFF. DNA for the CDR3: TGTGCCAGCAGTTCCCGAGGACAGGATCGGGTTCGGAATGAGCAGTTCTTC.

V gene TRBV7-2 combines with J gene TRBJ1-2; 7 nucleotides match TRBD1. J was trimmed by 4 bases and V by 1 base; bases with no gene match: 15. The CDR3 runs to 18 residues. Germline V gives CDR1 SGHTA, CDR2 FQGNSA. The CDR3 region is CASSLVKGATWWGYGYTF. The CDR3 nucleotides are TGTGCCAGCAGCTTAGTAAAGGGGGCTACCTGGTGGGGCTATGGCTACACCTTC.

The chain employs TRBV9 and TRBJ2-3; D gene unclear. Trimming pared 7 bases from V and 3 bases from J, leaving 15 bases between. Germline values: CDR1 SGDLS, CDR2 YYNGEE. CDR3 length equals 14 residues. CDR3 coding DNA: TGTGCCAGCGGTCGAGTGTTAAATACAGATACGCAGTATTTT. Its protein is CASGRVLNTDTQYF.

The chain couples TRBV5-5 to TRBJ1-6; 10 nucleotides line up with TRBD1. CDR3 length: 17 amino acids. V dropped 0 bases and J dropped 7; count of bases not matched to a gene: 7. In germline, CDR1 is SGHKS, CDR2 YYEKEE (reference sequence). The CDR3, as DNA: TGTGCCAGCAGCTTGGCTACGGGACAGGGGAAGAATTCACCCCTCCACTTT. This translates into CASSLATGQGKNSPLHF.

As regards this clone: The same CDR3 is also encoded by other DNA sequences in this sample. The chain has TRBV5-1 and TRBJ2-2; 7 nucleotides match TRBD1. With V trimmed by 4 bases and J by 1 base, 7 bases remained unmatched. The length of the CDR3 is 16 residues. Germline lookup yields CDR1 SGHRS and CDR2 YFSETQ. The CDR3 DNA is TGCGCCAGCAGCGGGCCCGGGACAGAGAACACCGGGGAGCTGTTTTTT. This gives the protein CASSGPGTENTGELFF.

This clone occurred once. The chain joins TRBV5-1 to TRBJ2-3; the match to TRBD1 covers 8 bases. This CDR3 is 15 amino acids long. With V trimmed by 3 bases and J by 0 bases, 3 bases remained unmatched. Germline V gene lookup returns CDR1 SGHRS and CDR2 YFSETQ. This CDR3 is CASSYDRGSTDTQYF. The CDR3 nucleotides read TGCGCCAGCAGCTACGACAGGGGAAGCACAGATACGCAGTATTTT.

The chain's CDR3 is CASGPRGPRNTGELFF. In nucleotides, the CDR3 is TGTGCTAGTGGTCCTCGCGGGCCGCGGAACACCGGGGAGCTGTTTTTT. V and J are TRBV12-5 and TRBJ2-2, with D perhaps TRBD2 (5 bases). V shed 5 bases and J shed 1 base, with 14 bases lying between them. The germline V gene encodes CDR1 LGHNT and CDR2 FRNRAP. The CDR3 sequence is 16 residues long.

The chain joins TRBV7-2 to TRBJ1-2; 7 bases agree with TRBD1. From germline, CDR1 is SGHTA and CDR2 FQGNSA. Losses at the gene ends were 5 bases for V and 4 bases for J; bases not matched to a gene: 10. The CDR3 totals 15 residues. Written as DNA, the CDR3 is TGTGCCAGCAGCATAGGGACAGCTAATTTCTATGGCTACACCTTC. Translating gives CASSIGTANFYGYTF.

This clone came up once. The chain carries TRBV7-2 and TRBJ1-1, with D possibly TRBD1 on 5 matching bases. This CDR3 has 13 residues. V gave up 5 bases and J gave up 1 base, with 8 bases separating them. Germline CDR1 reads SGHTA; CDR2 reads FQGNSA. Written as DNA, the CDR3 is TGTGCCAGCAGCGTCAGGGAGAACACTGAAGCTTTCTTT. Translating gives CASSVRENTEAFF.

The sample holds one count of this clone. The chain joins TRBV28 to TRBJ1-5; maybe TRBD1 (6 bases). The V and J ends lost 1 base and 6 bases respectively, with 10 bases between them. The germline CDR1 and CDR2 sequences are MDHEN and SYDVKM. The CDR3 runs 14 residues. The CDR3 is CASSLLRGSQPQHF. The CDR3 nucleotides read TGTGCCAGCAGTTTATTAAGGGGGAGTCAGCCCCAGCATTTT. The entire variable domain, with the rest obtained from reference TRBV28 and TRBJ1-5, is as follows: DVKVTQSSRYLVKRTGEKVFLECVQDMDHENMFWYRQDPGLGLRLIYFSYDVKMKEKGDIPEGYSVSREKKERFSLILESASTNQTSMYLCASSLLRGSQPQHFGDGTRLSIL.

V gene TRBV3-1 (or the pseudogene TRBV3-2) combines with J gene TRBJ1-2, with 8 nucleotides matching TRBD1. J lost 7 bases, V lost 4 bases, and 8 bases had no gene match. CDR1 is LGHDT, CDR2 YNNKEL, per germline (reference sequence). This CDR3 is built from 14 residues. The CDR3 region has the DNA TGTGCCAGCAGCCCTGGACAGGGAGGAGGTGGCTACACCTTC. Translated: CASSPGQGGGGYTF.

This clone was recorded once. For the CDR3, the DNA is TGTGCCAGCAGCCGGAGAGGGGGTATCTCTGGAAACACCATATATTTT. It codes for CASSRRGGISGNTIYF. The genes are TRBV11-3 and TRBJ1-3; tentative D call: TRBD1 (6 bases). CDR1 is SGHNT and CDR2 is YENEEA in the germline V gene. V was shortened by 5 bases and J by 0 bases, with 14 bases between the two germline ends. The CDR3 sequence is 16 residues long.

This clone was detected only a few times. J is TRBJ2-7 and V is TRBV11-3; 9 bases line up with TRBD1. With 1 base clipped from V and 3 bases from J, the junction kept 7 bases outside the gene matches. Germline V gene sequence: CDR1 SGHNT, CDR2 YENEEA. This CDR3 contains 16 residues. The CDR3 bases are TGTGCCAGCAGCTTAGGGGACAGGGCAACGAGCTACGAGCAGTACTTC. It yields the protein CASSLGDRATSYEQYF. The full variable domain, with the rest looked up from reference TRBV11-3 and TRBJ2-7, is EAGVVQSPRYKIIEKKQPVAFWCNPISGHNTLYWYLQNLGQGPELLIRYENEEAVDDSQLPKDRFSAERLKGVDSTLKIQPAELGDSAVYLCASSLGDRATSYEQYFGPGTRLTVT.

This chain connects TRBV29-1 to TRBJ2-3; possible D gene TRBD2, 5 bases. In germline, CDR1 is SQVTM, CDR2 ANQGSEA. Trimming removed 4 bases from V and 6 bases from J, with 26 bases in between. The CDR3 length is 17 residues. CDR3 in DNA: TGCAGCGTTGGGGTTGTTCCTAGCAGTTTTATTACCGATACGCAGTATTTT. Translation gives CSVGVVPSSFITDTQYF.

The chain links TRBV10-3 to TRBJ2-3; tentatively, D is TRBD2 (5 bases). Deletions cut 10 bases from V and 4 bases from J, with 9 bases between. This CDR3 region has 11 residues. CDR1 and CDR2 (germline): ENHRY, SYGVKD. The CDR3 DNA reads TGTGCCACGACCGGGGCAGATACGCAGTATTTT. Its translation: CATTGADTQYF.

V is TRBV11-3 and J is TRBJ2-1, with D maybe TRBD1 (5 bases). The CDR3 length is 15 residues. Trimming took 2 bases from V and 4 from J, leaving 12 bases between them. Germline V gene data show CDR1 as SGHNT and CDR2 as YENEEA. CDR3 nucleotides: TGTGCCAGCAGCTTATCCCGTCAGGGATACAATGAGCAGTTCTTC. It codes for CASSLSRQGYNEQFF.

In its sample, this clone was seen once. The gene calls are TRBV11-1 and TRBJ2-7; D is undetermined. Per germline, CDR1 SGHAT and CDR2 FQDESV (reference sequence). V was clipped by 3 bases and J by 4 bases, with 7 bases between them. The CDR3 loop spans 12 amino acids. The CDR3 here is CASSFQSYEQYF. CDR3 bases: TGTGCCAGCAGCTTTCAGTCTTACGAGCAGTACTTC.

The chain carries TRBV21-1 and TRBJ2-4; the table gives TRBD1 as D, unverified against the DNA. TRBV21-1 is a documented pseudogene. CDR3 length: 15 residues. CDR3 nucleotides: TGTGCCAGCAGCAAAGTGGAGAGTCTCTGGGGGCTTCCTCCTTTC. It translates to CASSKVESLWGLPPF.

The chain is built from TRBV7-2 and TRBJ1-1, with D maybe TRBD1 (5 bases). Trimming left V 2 bases short and J 4 bases short, with 8 bases between. The germline V gene has CDR1 SGHTA and CDR2 FQGNSA. This CDR3 has 13 residues. CDR3 protein: CASSLSDSTEAFF. In DNA form, the CDR3 reads TGTGCCAGCAGCTTATCTGACAGCACTGAAGCTTTCTTT.

The J gene is TRBJ2-1, the V gene TRBV9, with 13 bases fitting TRBD2. The V and J ends lost 7 bases and 7 bases, in that order; junction bases with no gene match: 2. The CDR3 consists of 13 residues. CDR1 is SGDLS, CDR2 YYNGEE, per germline. CDR3 nucleotide sequence: TGTGCCAGCGGACTAGCGGGAGTGAATGAGCAGTTCTTC. Translated, it gives CASGLAGVNEQFF.

The V and J genes are TRBV2 and TRBJ2-3; 7 nucleotides match TRBD2. CDR1 and CDR2 from the germline V gene are SNHLY and FYNNEI. The V gene end was trimmed by 5 bases and the J gene end by 2 bases; junction bases not matched to a gene: 10. The CDR3 length is 16 residues. The CDR3 DNA reads TGTGCCAGCAGTCCCCGCCCGGGACTACCCACAGATACGCAGTATTTT. This gives the protein CASSPRPGLPTDTQYF.

A single count supports this clone. The chain couples TRBV28 to TRBJ2-5; TRBD2 agrees at 12 bases. CDR3 size: 16 residues. The V gene's germline CDR1 is MDHEN and CDR2 SYDVKM. J gave up 2 bases and V 6 bases, and 7 bases lay outside the gene matches. The CDR3 loop reads CASRDAGTSGQETQYF. DNA for the CDR3: TGTGCCAGCAGGGACGCTGGGACTAGCGGGCAAGAGACCCAGTACTTC.

The genes are TRBV7-2 and TRBJ1-1, with D possibly being TRBD1 (6 bases). CDR1 is SGHTA, CDR2 FQGNSA, per germline. V lost 5 bases and J lost 0, with 7 bases in between. The CDR3 runs to 13 residues. The CDR3 sequence is CASSGGLNTEAFF. The CDR3 DNA reads as TGTGCCAGCAGCGGGGGCTTGAACACTGAAGCTTTCTTT.

The chain links TRBV7-6 to TRBJ2-3, with TRBD2 matching over 8 bases. Germline V lookup: CDR1 SGHVS, CDR2 FNYEAQ. The CDR3 is made up of 22 amino acids. V lost 5 bases, J lost 0 bases, and 25 bases stayed unmatched. The CDR3 nucleotides are TGTGCCAGCAGCAAGACCCCAACCGGGACTAGAAGTTTTCGAACTAGCACAGATACGCAGTATTTT. Protein: CASSKTPTGTRSFRTSTDTQYF.

By share, this clone ranks as medium-sized. This chain connects TRBV13 to TRBJ1-1; maybe TRBD1 (5 bases). Germline CDR1 PRHDT, CDR2 FYEKMQ (reference sequence). There are 17 residues in the CDR3. The V end lost 1 base, the J end lost 0 bases, and 15 bases lay between the germline ends. The CDR3 DNA is TGTGCCAGCAGCTTAGATTTGGCAGGGTCCTTGAACACTGAAGCTTTCTTT. It yields the protein CASSLDLAGSLNTEAFF.

The chain combines TRBV27 with TRBJ2-7; no reliable D call. Looked up from germline, CDR1 is MNHEY and CDR2 is SMNVEV (reference sequence). V was pared by 6 bases and J by 3 bases, with 12 bases between. This CDR3 region has 13 residues. This CDR3 is CASSADIDYEQYF. CDR3 nucleotides: TGTGCCAGCAGCGCGGATATTGACTACGAGCAGTACTTC.

The chain joins TRBV24-1 to TRBJ2-1; 13 bases are a match to TRBD2. V gave up 9 bases and J gave up 5 bases; unmatched junction bases: 3. The germline V gene encodes CDR1 KGHDR and CDR2 SFDVKD. This CDR3 has 14 amino acids. DNA of the CDR3: TGTGCCACCGGGACTAGCGGGATAGACAATGAGCAGTTCTTC. As protein: CATGTSGIDNEQFF.

The genes are TRBV5-4 and TRBJ2-5, with unresolved D. In germline, CDR1 is SGHNT, CDR2 YYREEE (reference sequence). Trimming took off 0 bases at V and 5 bases at J, with 5 bases between the two ends. The CDR3 is 12 amino acids. Written as DNA, the CDR3 is TGTGCCAGCAGCTTGGGTAGCGAGACCCAGTACTTC. The encoded protein is CASSLGSETQYF.